Included here is one T cell receptor (beta chain) sequence, with context. The antigen remains undetermined. This record belongs to a study of CD8 T cells in ankylosing spondylitis. Molecular-barcoded quantitative 5'-RACE produced these TCR beta libraries. TCRdb recomputed calls from the 5' RACE reads with MiXCR, one row per CDR3 protein. The sample gives 200,000 to 250,000 distinct CDR3 sequences, approximately 20% of which show up once; roughly 46% is in the top ten. Germline CDR1 MNHNS, CDR2 SASEGT. The CDR3 has 10 amino acids. Trimming pared 11 bases from V and 4 bases from J, leaving 8 bases between. Findings and caveats of the study: Reportedly, disease-linked clones are significantly enriched in ankylosing spondylitis patients' matched synovial fluid. A TCR beta motif made of several highly homologous variants seemed typical of ankylosing spondylitis blood. Disease-linked clones bore a CD8+ phenotype, appearing relatively rarely in peripheral blood.

The receptor was isolated from a male donor with ankylosing spondylitis. The rearrangement links TRBV6-1 to TRBJ1-1, with D tentatively TRBD1 (5 bases). The specimen sequenced was blood, either unsorted or a sorted T cell fraction (not recorded which). CDR3 DNA sequence: TGTGCCCTCGGGGGCACTGAAGCTTTCTTT. Translated, it gives CALGGTEAFF.